What follows is one T cell receptor beta chain and its context. The data are from a study of T cell changes during pregnancy in multiple sclerosis. The germline V gene has CDR1 SNHLY and CDR2 FYNNEI. The CDR3 extends over 14 amino acids. The trim removed 8 bases at V and 5 bases at J, leaving 7 bases unmatched. Sequencing was performed with immunoSEQ multiplex PCR; in TCRdb, only in-frame clones are kept and a portion is missing. Of roughly 40,000 clones listed, 92% are singletons. This sequence was found in a female donor with multiple sclerosis, enrolled in a pregnancy study. The material sequenced was CD4+ T cells from peripheral blood mononuclear cells, taken before pregnancy. The J gene is TRBJ2-3, the V gene TRBV2; 10 bases align to TRBD2. CDR3 in DNA: TGTGCCAGCGCGACTAGCGGGTTGCAAGATACGCAGTATTTT. As protein: CASATSGLQDTQYF.